Presented here are 20 T cell receptor beta chains from one specimen sequenced in a study of OX40 agonist ivuxolimab in advanced cancers. The assay was immunoSEQ multiplex PCR, and TCRdb's table has in-frame clones only and misses some. The data show some 15,000 clones, roughly 85% seen once. Sample: CD4+ or CD8+ T cells sorted from blood, taken in a trial of the OX40 agonist ivuxolimab. Every receptor here comes from an adult with an advanced solid tumor such as melanoma, head and neck, liver or kidney cancer.

The sample holds a few counts of this clone. This chain joins TRBV27 and TRBJ2-1; the match to TRBD2 covers 7 bases. V gave up 9 bases and J gave up 1 base; unmatched junction bases: 3. This CDR3 comprises 13 residues. Germline lookup yields CDR1 MNHEY and CDR2 SMNVEV (reference sequence). This CDR3 reads CASSGSSYNEQFF. The CDR3 DNA reads as TGTGCCAGTAGCGGGTCTTCCTACAATGAGCAGTTCTTC.

The chain carries TRBV9 and TRBJ2-1; 7 nucleotides match TRBD2. This CDR3 has 15 amino acids. Germline CDR1 is SGDLS and CDR2 is YYNGEE. Trimming at V came to 0 bases and at J to 2 bases, leaving 2 bases not matched to a gene. The CDR3 nucleotides are TGTGCCAGCAGCGTAGGACTAGCAACCTACAATGAGCAGTTCTTC. This encodes CASSVGLATYNEQFF.

This clone ranks as medium-sized. V is TRBV27 and J is TRBJ2-3; 9 nucleotides align to TRBD1. After removal of 4 bases from V and 6 bases from J, the junction contained 5 bases not matched to a gene. The length of the CDR3 is 14 residues. Germline CDR1 MNHEY, CDR2 SMNVEV (reference sequence). The CDR3 nucleotides are TGTGCCAGCAGTTCCGGGACAGGGTACGATACGCAGTATTTT. Amino acids: CASSSGTGYDTQYF.

The V gene is TRBV5-1, the J gene TRBJ2-7, with D perhaps TRBD1 (6 bases). Looked up from germline, CDR1 is SGHRS and CDR2 is YFSETQ. Trimming removed 3 bases at V and 0 bases at J, with 16 bases between. This CDR3 is built from 16 residues. The CDR3 loop is CASSWAPTGSSYEQYF. The CDR3, as DNA: TGCGCCAGCAGCTGGGCCCCTACAGGGAGCTCCTACGAGCAGTACTTC.

This clone was seen once. The genes are TRBV6-5 and TRBJ2-1; D is uncertain. The CDR3 spans 15 residues. The V gene lost 4 bases and the J gene lost 8 bases, with 18 bases spanning the gap. Germline V gives CDR1 MNHEY, CDR2 SVGAGI. CDR3 DNA: TGTGCCAGCAGTTTAGGGTCTGTCGGGTTCGATGAGCAGTTCTTC. As protein: CASSLGSVGFDEQFF.

Sample share makes this clone medium-sized. The chain is built from TRBV6-1 and TRBJ2-2; D might be TRBD2 (6 bases). The CDR3 contains 15 residues. Deletions cut 1 base from V and 7 bases from J, with 13 bases between. Germline-derived CDR1 and CDR2 are MNHNS and SASEGT. This chain's CDR3 is CASSEGQGGDGELFF. In DNA form, the CDR3 reads TGTGCCAGCAGTGAAGGGCAGGGAGGAGACGGGGAGCTGTTTTTT.

This clone was seen just once. V is TRBV5-4 and J is TRBJ2-5; tentative D call: TRBD1 (6 bases). Between the trimmed V and J ends, which lost 6 bases and 1 base, there was a span of 13 bases. This CDR3 comprises 14 residues. The germline gives CDR1 SGHNT, CDR2 YYREEE (reference sequence). Here the CDR3 DNA reads TGTGCCAGCACCCTCGGGACACCCCAAGAGACCCAGTACTTC. This sequence encodes CASTLGTPQETQYF.

V usage is TRBV7-6 and J usage is TRBJ2-1; D is unresolved. The germline V gene encodes CDR1 SGHVS and CDR2 FNYEAQ. V was pared by 7 bases and J by 6 bases, with 16 bases between. The CDR3 runs to 14 residues. In DNA form, the CDR3 reads TGTGCCAGCACCCCGGAAATTGGAAGCAATGAGCAGTTCTTC. This gives the protein CASTPEIGSNEQFF. Complete variable domain (other parts from reference TRBV7-6 and TRBJ2-1): GAGVSQSPRYKVTKRGQDVALRCDPISGHVSLYWYRQALGQGPEFLTYFNYEAQQDKSGLPNDRFSAERPEGSISTLTIQRTEQRDSAMYRCASTPEIGSNEQFFGPGTRLTVL.

The chain links TRBV19 to TRBJ2-7, with 13 bases that match TRBD2. CDR1 and CDR2 from the germline V gene are LNHDA and SQIVND (reference sequence). Germline trimming cut 4 bases from V and 5 bases from J; bases unmatched to any gene: 5. The CDR3 length is 15 residues. CDR3 loop: CASSTPGLAGDEQYF. The CDR3 DNA is TGTGCCAGTAGTACCCCCGGACTAGCGGGAGACGAGCAGTACTTC.

The rearrangement links TRBV10-3 to TRBJ2-2; the D gene is possibly TRBD1 (5 bases). Trimming left V 0 bases short and J 3 bases short, with 8 bases between. CDR3 length equals 15 residues. Germline CDR1 ENHRY, CDR2 SYGVKD. CDR3 DNA sequence: TGTGCCATCAGTGAGTCGAACAGGCACACCGGGGAGCTGTTTTTT. Protein product: CAISESNRHTGELFF.

The sample holds a few counts of this clone. The rearrangement uses TRBV6-4 and TRBJ2-3; 9 bases fit TRBD2. The CDR3 runs to 16 residues. In germline, CDR1 is MRHNA, CDR2 SNTAGT. With V trimmed by 0 bases and J by 1 base, 2 bases remained unmatched. The CDR3 sequence is CASSDSASGGTDTQYF. The DNA for the CDR3 is TGTGCCAGCAGTGACTCCGCTAGCGGGGGCACAGATACGCAGTATTTT.

The chain has TRBV2 and TRBJ1-1; TRBD1 is a possible D gene (5 bases). V lost 6 bases and J 11 bases, leaving 13 bases between the germline ends. CDR1 is SNHLY and CDR2 is FYNNEI in the germline V gene. The CDR3 length is 11 residues. CDR3 in amino acids: CASSAVGDAFF. The CDR3 DNA follows: TGTGCCAGCAGCGCCGTGGGGGATGCTTTCTTT.

This clone has just a few counts. The V and J genes are TRBV16 and TRBJ2-7; 7 nucleotides align to TRBD1. Germline trimming cut 1 base from V and 3 bases from J; bases unmatched to any gene: 3. The germline V gene has CDR1 KGHSY and CDR2 FQNENV. The CDR3 totals 14 residues. The CDR3 DNA is TGTGCCAGCAGCCAATTTGGGACAGTCTACGAGCAGTACTTC. Protein product: CASSQFGTVYEQYF.

This clone is a singleton in its sample. The V gene is TRBV7-2, the J gene TRBJ2-2; no reliable D call. CDR1 and CDR2 from the germline V gene are SGHTA and FQGNSA. Deletions cut 5 bases from V and 2 bases from J, with 9 bases between. This CDR3 comprises 14 residues. In nucleotides, the CDR3 is TGTGCCAGCAGCCTATGGGCCAACACCGGGGAGCTGTTTTTT. Translating it yields CASSLWANTGELFF.

This clone was counted once. This rearrangement joins TRBV9 to TRBJ2-2; D might be TRBD1 (5 bases). The CDR3 loop spans 15 amino acids. Trimming stripped 0 bases from V and 5 bases from J, with 11 bases between. CDR1 and CDR2 from the germline V gene are SGDLS and YYNGEE. The CDR3 here is CASSVGGVKTGELFF. CDR3 DNA sequence: TGTGCCAGCAGCGTAGGGGGCGTAAAAACCGGGGAGCTGTTTTTT.

The chain recombines TRBV7-2 with TRBJ2-1; 12 positions match TRBD2. CDR3 length: 15 residues. Germline trimming cut 4 bases from V and 7 bases from J; bases unmatched to any gene: 5. CDR1 SGHTA and CDR2 FQGNSA come from the germline V gene. This chain's CDR3 is CASSYLAGGPNEQFF. The CDR3 DNA reads TGTGCCAGCAGCTACCTAGCGGGAGGGCCGAATGAGCAGTTCTTC.

The chain is built from TRBV5-3 and TRBJ2-7, with D perhaps given as TRBD1 or TRBD2 (5 bases each). TRBV5-3 is filed as an ORF, its function uncertain. This CDR3 has 13 amino acids. Trimming shortened V by 8 bases and J by 7 bases, and 19 bases separated the two germline ends. CDR3 sequence: CASRAPSGQEQYF. The CDR3 DNA is TGTGCCAGCAGGGCCCCTTCGGGGCAGGAGCAGTACTTC.

The chain couples TRBV6-1 to TRBJ2-7; D is unresolved. There are 15 residues in the CDR3. The germline V and J ends were trimmed by 6 bases and 0 bases, with 15 bases remaining between them. Germline CDR1 MNHNS, CDR2 SASEGT. The CDR3 is CASSDLGRFSYEQYF. Here the CDR3 DNA reads TGTGCCAGCAGCGACCTTGGACGGTTCTCCTACGAGCAGTACTTC.

This chain connects TRBV6-6 to TRBJ2-5; tentative D call: TRBD1 (5 bases). Germline loops: CDR1 MNHNY, CDR2 SVGAGI (reference sequence). This CDR3 has 15 residues. V lost 3 bases, J lost 2 bases, and 13 bases lay in between. The CDR3 DNA reads TGTGCCAGCAGTTATTTCCGCAGGGAACAAGAGACCCAGTACTTC. It translates to CASSYFRREQETQYF.

The chain has TRBV5-4 and TRBJ2-3, with 9 positions matching TRBD1. Germline CDR1 reads SGHNT; CDR2 reads YYREEE (reference sequence). The CDR3 runs to 15 residues. Germline trimming cut 5 bases from V and 4 bases from J; bases unmatched to any gene: 8. CDR3 sequence (DNA): TGTGCCAGCAGAACGACAGGGGGTTATTCAGATACGCAGTATTTT. Translating gives CASRTTGGYSDTQYF.